This T cell receptor (beta chain) was obtained from a study of shared clonotypes between healthy human individuals. CD45RO-negative, CCR7-positively selected cells formed the naive CD8 fraction, excluding terminally differentiated effector memory CD45RA+ cells. Overall study results and limits: Rarefaction demonstrated incomplete sorted-subset sequencing despite large depth. A small donor pool kept down the genetic and exposure-history diversity that was represented.

The CDR3 sequence is 14 residues long. Germline CDR1 is LNHDA and CDR2 is SQIVND (reference sequence). V was trimmed by 3 bases and J by 3 bases, leaving 9 bases between them. The deep-level immunoSEQ assay was used. Only in-frame clones appear in the TCRdb table, and some are missing; sequencing was by immunoSEQ multiplex PCR. The sample lists over 2,000,000 clones, roughly 95% occurring once. As for this clone: Its specificity is not known.

Sequencing input: naive CD8+ T cells from PBMCs. The chain links TRBV19 to TRBJ1-3; D is undetermined. This receptor was obtained from a man between 18 and 35 years old in good health. Some clones in this sample may be carry-over from other donors' samples. The CDR3 sequence is CASSISNGGNTIYF. CDR3 nucleotide sequence: TGTGCCAGTAGTATTTCGAACGGTGGAAACACCATATATTTT.